This T cell receptor beta chain comes out of a study of regulatory T cells in long-lasting Graves disease. Points from the study as a whole: Accuracy was possibly reduced by small sample size.

CDR1 is GTSNPN and CDR2 is SVGIG in the germline V gene (reference sequence). V was shortened by 7 bases and J by 0 bases, with 11 bases between the two germline ends. The CDR3 totals 13 residues. The time point was: newly diagnosed GD, antithyroid drugs for less than 3 months. Construction of the TCR library relied on RNA isolated from PBMCs. There are many counts of this clonotype. What it recognizes is unknown. To make TCR beta libraries, researchers used iRepertoire HTBI primers and Arm-PCR of CDR3 regions. TCRdb reprocessed the multiplex PCR reads with MiXCR, giving one entry per CDR3 protein. The sample includes some 220,000 distinct CDR3 sequences, less than 20% seen only once; the top ten take approximately 12%. These records were also assigned to another study, of T cells in Graves' hyperthyroidism and ophthalmopathy.

The specimen was peripheral blood mononuclear cells (PBMCs), collected at new diagnosis, from a patient treated with antithyroid drugs. The chain has TRBV30 and TRBJ2-3; D gene uncertain. This receptor was taken from a woman aged 25 to 39 with Graves disease. The CDR3 coding sequence is TGTGCCTTTACGAAAGGGAGCACAGATACGCAGTATTTT. This sequence encodes CAFTKGSTDTQYF.